The source of this T cell receptor beta chain is a study of sequential checkpoint blockade in melanoma. The wider study: Randomization was 1:1 between first-line nivolumab→ipilimumab and ipilimumab→nivolumab. Around 90 pretreatment tumor DNA samples were TCRβ immunosequenced. Findings and limits, study-wide: Patients with week-13 increases in T-cell fraction and clonality benefited about 30 times more often.

There are a few counts of this clone. Its target is unknown. V dropped 2 bases and J dropped 7; count of bases not matched to a gene: 5. The germline V gene encodes CDR1 MNHGY and CDR2 SAAAGT. This CDR3 region has 15 residues. The treatment is: randomized to nivolumab then ipilimumab (arm A) or the reverse (arm B). DNA-damaging chemotherapy had not been given to any patient beforehand. Produced via immunoSEQ multiplex PCR; TCRdb's table is partial and in-frame only. The sample consists of some 40,000 clones, 32% of them appearing once. This chain connects TRBV6-8 to TRBJ1-6, with 7 bases lining up with TRBD1. The receptor comes from a human donor with melanoma. The input for sequencing was tumor tissue (inferred from file names), taken from a patient given nivolumab and ipilimumab in sequence. CDR3 region: CASSYGGTANSPLHF. As DNA, the CDR3 is TGTGCCAGCAGTTACGGGGGGACAGCGAATTCACCCCTCCACTTT.